In its sample, the clone carrying this T cell receptor (beta chain) was seen a few times. These data originate in a study of T cells after yellow fever vaccination. V shed 6 bases and J 7 bases; nucleotides not matched to a gene: 10. Germline V gives CDR1 SSHAT, CDR2 FNYEAQ (reference sequence). This CDR3 has 15 amino acids. A process of 5'RACE template switching, which added a universal primer site and UMIs, was used to make TCR cDNA. TCRdb recomputed calls from the 5' RACE reads with MiXCR, one row per CDR3 protein. This table has some 390,000 distinct CDR3 sequences, around a sixth appearing once. This clonotype was sampled from a young man who received the YFV17D yellow fever vaccine. This chain joins TRBV7-7 and TRBJ2-2, with 8 bases lining up with TRBD2. The sample was PBMCs, taken before the yellow fever booster vaccination. The chain's CDR3 is CASSQTSGVSGELFF. The CDR3 DNA sequence: TGTGCCAGCAGTCAAACTAGCGGCGTCAGCGGGGAGCTGTTTTTT.